The 14 T cell receptor beta chains reported below all come from one sample, sequenced in a study of T cell responses to AZD1222 COVID-19 vaccine. Libraries were prepared by immunoSEQ multiplex PCR; TCRdb keeps only in-frame clonotypes and omits some of them. The table has over 85,000 clones, around 89% seen once. This specimen was peripheral blood, taken on day 0 of AZD1222 vaccination. All receptors come from an adult in good health.

V and J are TRBV28 and TRBJ2-7; 8 nucleotides match TRBD1. The CDR3 covers 14 residues. Germline V gene data show CDR1 as MDHEN and CDR2 as SYDVKM. After removal of 3 bases from V and 3 bases from J, the junction contained 4 bases not matched to a gene. The CDR3 reads CASSFGQGFYEQYF. The DNA for the CDR3 is TGTGCCAGCAGTTTTGGACAGGGTTTCTACGAGCAGTACTTC.

The V gene is TRBV7-9, the J gene TRBJ2-2; a weak D match, TRBD2 (6 bases). Trimming pared 5 bases from V and 7 bases from J, leaving 20 bases between. This CDR3 region has 16 residues. Germline V lookup: CDR1 SEHNR, CDR2 FQNEAQ (reference sequence). The chain's CDR3 is CASSRRGREDSGELFF. The CDR3 region has the DNA TGTGCCAGCAGCCGACGGGGCAGGGAGGATAGCGGGGAGCTGTTTTTT.

This clone was observed once. This chain joins TRBV2 and TRBJ2-6; the D is unclear. V was clipped by 3 bases and J by 0 bases, with 9 bases between them. CDR1 is SNHLY, CDR2 FYNNEI, per germline. The length of the CDR3 is 16 residues. CDR3 DNA: TGTGCCAGCAGTGATGCCTTTAGCTCTGGGGCCAACGTCCTGACTTTC. Translation: CASSDAFSSGANVLTF.

The sample holds a few counts of this clone. V usage is TRBV15 and J usage is TRBJ1-4; D gene uncertain. Germline V gives CDR1 LNHNV, CDR2 YYDKDF (reference sequence). This CDR3 spans 16 amino acids. V gave up 0 bases and J gave up 4 bases, with 12 bases separating them. The CDR3 reads CATSRDLGLGNEKLFF. The CDR3 DNA sequence: TGTGCCACCAGCAGAGATCTGGGTCTGGGTAATGAAAAACTGTTTTTT.

The gene calls are TRBV19 and TRBJ1-5; D remains unclear. Germline CDR1 is LNHDA and CDR2 is SQIVND (reference sequence). This CDR3 spans 16 amino acids. With 6 bases removed from V and 2 bases from J, the gap between germline ends came to 17 bases. CDR3 protein: CASRVEGGSGNQPQHF. The CDR3 region has the DNA TGTGCCAGTAGGGTTGAGGGCGGGAGTGGCAATCAGCCCCAGCATTTT.

Here the CDR3 reads CASSVSGGANTGELFF. DNA for the CDR3: TGTGCCAGCAGCGTTAGCGGGGGGGCGAACACCGGGGAGCTGTTTTTT. J is TRBJ2-2 and V is TRBV7-3, with 11 nucleotides matching TRBD2. Looked up from germline, CDR1 is SGHTA and CDR2 is FQGTGA. V lost 5 bases, J lost 0 bases, and 2 bases stayed unmatched. The length of the CDR3 is 16 residues.

By share, this clone ranks as medium-sized. The chain couples TRBV30 to TRBJ1-2, with D unclear. The CDR3 is 16 amino acids. V lost 3 bases and J lost 8, with 25 bases in between. The V gene's germline CDR1 is GTSNPN and CDR2 SVGIG (reference sequence). The CDR3 DNA sequence: TGTGCCTGGAGGGGCGCCGAGAGATCTGGGGTCTGGGGCTACACCTTC. This codes for CAWRGAERSGVWGYTF.

This sequence joins TRBV5-4 and TRBJ1-1; the D gene is possibly TRBD1 (5 bases). The CDR3 covers 15 residues. Germline V gene sequence: CDR1 SGHNT, CDR2 YYREEE (reference sequence). Trimming removed 0 bases at V and 4 bases at J, with 13 bases between. CDR3: CASSLEWGKGTEAFF. For the CDR3, the DNA is TGTGCCAGCAGCTTGGAGTGGGGGAAGGGCACTGAAGCTTTCTTT.

The CDR3 reads CASSVIQGYGYTF. For the CDR3, the DNA is TGTGCCAGCAGTGTAATACAGGGCTATGGCTACACCTTC. This chain links TRBV25-1 with TRBJ1-2; TRBD1 is a possible D gene (6 bases). Germline V gene data show CDR1 as MGHDK and CDR2 as SYGVNS. This CDR3 is 13 amino acids long. V was clipped by 4 bases and J by 4 bases, with 10 bases between them.

The chain couples TRBV6-2 or TRBV6-3 to TRBJ2-7; the match to TRBD2 covers 10 bases. V gave up 2 bases and J gave up 4 bases; unmatched junction bases: 17. This CDR3 contains 19 residues. Germline CDR1 reads MNHEY; CDR2 reads SVGEGT. The DNA of the CDR3 is TGTGCCAGCAGTTACCGTGACCTTCGTGGGTCTAGCGGGAGTTACGAGCAGTACTTC. This codes for CASSYRDLRGSSGSYEQYF.

Regarding this clone: Other DNA variants within this sample encode the same CDR3. CDR3 DNA sequence: TGTGCCAGCAGCCAGGGAGGTGGCAATCAGCCCCAGCATTTT. This sequence encodes CASSQGGGNQPQHF. The chain couples TRBV3-1 (or the pseudogene TRBV3-2) to TRBJ1-5; D remains unclear. V gave up 3 bases and J gave up 2 bases, with 8 bases separating them. Looked up from germline, CDR1 is LGHDT and CDR2 is YNNKEL (reference sequence). The CDR3 is made up of 14 amino acids.

The V and J genes are TRBV6-5 and TRBJ2-5; 11 nucleotides line up with TRBD1. The CDR3 is 15 residues long. Per the germline V gene, CDR1 is MNHEY and CDR2 is SVGAGI. The V and J ends lost 6 bases and 5 bases, in that order; junction bases with no gene match: 8. CDR3: CASRKGQGGVETQYF. CDR3 nucleotide sequence: TGTGCCAGCAGAAAGGGACAGGGGGGAGTGGAGACCCAGTACTTC.

The chain couples TRBV10-2 to TRBJ1-2; maybe TRBD1 (5 bases). Trimming removed 6 bases from V and 1 base from J, with 6 bases in between. Looked up from germline, CDR1 is WSHSY and CDR2 is SAAADI. There are 12 residues in the CDR3. The CDR3 sequence: CASRGVNYGYTF. DNA of the CDR3: TGCGCCAGCAGAGGGGTTAACTATGGCTACACCTTC.

V is TRBV3-1 (or the pseudogene TRBV3-2) and J is TRBJ1-1, with unresolved D. Germline CDR1 is LGHDT and CDR2 is YNNKEL (reference sequence). V was pared by 0 bases and J by 3 bases, with 8 bases between. CDR3 length: 14 residues. The CDR3 coding sequence is TGTGCCAGCAGCCAAGAGGGGATCGACACTGAAGCTTTCTTT. Its protein is CASSQEGIDTEAFF.